The 19 T cell receptor beta chains listed next were all sequenced from one sample in a study of blood T cell repertoires in COVID-19. TCRdb's copy holds only in-frame clones and misses some; the assay was immunoSEQ multiplex PCR. Of about 210,000 clones in the sample, about four fifths were seen once. The sequencing sample was made of PBMCs or T cells enriched from blood (not recorded which). The receptors here all came from a woman aged 50 to 65 with acute COVID-19.

The genes are TRBV19 and TRBJ1-5; D perhaps matches TRBD1 (5 bases). In germline, CDR1 is LNHDA, CDR2 SQIVND (reference sequence). V was clipped by 2 bases and J by 6 bases, with 11 bases between them. The CDR3 loop spans 14 amino acids. DNA of the CDR3: TGTGCCAGTAGTATACCCAGGGTAGGTCAGCCCCAGCATTTT. Protein sequence: CASSIPRVGQPQHF.

The table lists this clone with a few counts. J is TRBJ2-7 and V is TRBV5-1; D perhaps matches TRBD2 (6 bases). In germline, CDR1 is SGHRS, CDR2 YFSETQ. This CDR3 region has 14 residues. V dropped 0 bases and J dropped 5 bases, with 12 bases sitting between them. In DNA, the CDR3 is TGCGCCAGCAGCTTGGATCCGGAGGGCAACGAGCAGTACTTC. Its protein is CASSLDPEGNEQYF.

V usage is TRBV7-9 and J usage is TRBJ1-2; 11 positions match TRBD1. Germline CDR1 SEHNR, CDR2 FQNEAQ (reference sequence). CDR3 length: 14 amino acids. The ends lost 6 bases at V and 4 bases at J; junction bases unmatched: 4. This CDR3 reads CASRAGTGGYGYTF. Written as DNA, the CDR3 is TGTGCCAGCAGAGCGGGGACAGGGGGCTATGGCTACACCTTC.

V usage is TRBV2 and J usage is TRBJ2-5, with D tentatively TRBD2 (6 bases). The CDR3 covers 15 residues. Trimming stripped 6 bases from V and 2 bases from J, with 16 bases between. In germline, CDR1 is SNHLY, CDR2 FYNNEI. CDR3 DNA: TGTGCCAGCAGGGGGGGACCACCTAAACAAGAGACCCAGTACTTC. Encoded protein: CASRGGPPKQETQYF.

The chain is built from TRBV7-2 and TRBJ2-7; 12 bases are shared with TRBD2. Unmatched junction bases numbered 15, after V lost 3 bases and J lost 6 bases. This CDR3 region has 18 residues. In germline, CDR1 is SGHTA, CDR2 FQGNSA. CDR3 protein: CASSLTYRLAGGTGEQYF. The CDR3 bases are TGTGCCAGCAGCTTGACATATCGCCTAGCGGGGGGGACTGGCGAGCAGTACTTC.

The V gene is TRBV11-3, the J gene TRBJ1-2; maybe TRBD1 (5 bases). CDR1 is SGHNT, CDR2 YENEEA, per germline. The CDR3 has 14 amino acids. The V end lost 2 bases, the J end lost 4 bases, and 11 bases lay between the germline ends. The CDR3 reads CASSLMGTSYGYTF. The CDR3, as DNA: TGTGCCAGCAGCTTAATGGGGACTAGCTATGGCTACACCTTC.

The V and J genes are TRBV11-2 and TRBJ1-5; D gene unclear. Germline CDR1 and CDR2: SGHAT and FQNNGV. The V and J ends lost 0 bases and 7 bases respectively, with 10 bases between them. This CDR3 has 14 residues. CDR3 DNA: TGTGCCAGCAGCTTAGATGTCCCGGGGCAGCCCCAGCATTTT. Translated: CASSLDVPGQPQHF.

This chain connects TRBV7-2 to TRBJ1-5, with TRBD1 identical over 11 bases. With V trimmed by 5 bases and J by 7 bases, 7 bases remained unmatched. This CDR3 spans 15 amino acids. CDR1 is SGHTA and CDR2 is FQGNSA in the germline V gene. DNA of the CDR3: TGTGCCAGCAGCCGGACAGGGGGCTTATTACAGCCCCAGCATTTT. Its protein product is CASSRTGGLLQPQHF.

The chain recombines TRBV3-1 (or the pseudogene TRBV3-2) with TRBJ2-7; the match to TRBD1 covers 8 bases. Germline CDR1 reads LGHDT; CDR2 reads YNNKEL (reference sequence). Trimming removed 3 bases from V and 3 bases from J; junction bases left unmatched: 1. The length of the CDR3 is 13 residues. The CDR3 DNA sequence: TGTGCCAGCAGCCAGGGACAGGACTACGAGCAGTACTTC. This encodes CASSQGQDYEQYF.

This rearrangement joins TRBV10-3 to TRBJ2-7; no reliable D call. CDR3 size: 13 residues. The ends were cut back, 0 bases at V and 3 bases at J, with 6 bases in the middle. Germline V lookup: CDR1 ENHRY, CDR2 SYGVKD. The CDR3 DNA is TGTGCCATCAGTGAGTCGACGGGCTACGAGCAGTACTTC. It yields the protein CAISESTGYEQYF.

This chain joins TRBV6-4 and TRBJ2-6; the D is unclear. V was pared by 5 bases and J by 1 base, with 9 bases between. Germline-derived CDR1 and CDR2 are MRHNA and SNTAGT. The CDR3 has 15 amino acids. The CDR3 region is CASSSTVSGANVLTF. In DNA form, the CDR3 reads TGTGCCAGCAGTAGCACAGTTTCTGGGGCCAACGTCCTGACTTTC.

V is TRBV27 and J is TRBJ2-7; the match to TRBD1 covers 11 bases. Germline V gene data show CDR1 as MNHEY and CDR2 as SMNVEV (reference sequence). The CDR3 consists of 18 residues. V shed 6 bases and J 2 bases; nucleotides not matched to a gene: 15. DNA for the CDR3: TGTGCCAGCAGACGAAAGGGACAGGGGGTACCCCAGACCTACGAGCAGTACTTC. It is translated as CASRRKGQGVPQTYEQYF.

The rearrangement joins TRBV7-3 to TRBJ1-6, with D possibly matching TRBD1 (5 bases). The germline V gene has CDR1 SGHTA and CDR2 FQGTGA. The ends were cut back, 5 bases at V and 7 bases at J, with 9 bases in the middle. This CDR3 comprises 13 residues. CDR3 region: CASSLNRNSPLHF. In DNA, the CDR3 is TGTGCCAGCAGCCTTAACAGGAATTCACCCCTCCACTTT.

This chain uses TRBV7-2 with TRBJ1-2; the match to TRBD1 covers 8 bases. The V segment lost 4 bases and the J segment 9 bases; nucleotides outside the gene matches: 4. In germline, CDR1 is SGHTA, CDR2 FQGNSA. The CDR3 extends over 12 amino acids. The CDR3 spells CASSSGGGSYTF. For the CDR3, the DNA is TGTGCCAGCAGCTCAGGGGGCGGAAGCTACACCTTC. The complete variable domain, with remaining parts taken from reference TRBV7-2 and TRBJ1-2, reads GAGVSQSPSNKVTEKGKDVELRCDPISGHTALYWYRQSLGQGLEFLIYFQGNSAPDKSGLPSDRFSAERTGGSVSTLTIQRTQQEDSAVYLCASSSGGGSYTFGSGTRLTVV.

The rearrangement joins TRBV6-5 to TRBJ2-7; tentatively, D is TRBD2 (5 bases). This CDR3 comprises 12 residues. The germline CDR1 and CDR2 sequences are MNHEY and SVGAGI. V was cut by 7 bases and J by 3 bases, with 10 bases left in between. As DNA, the CDR3 is TGTGCCAGCACCGGGGTTAACTACGAGCAGTACTTC. It translates to CASTGVNYEQYF.

V and J are TRBV7-9 and TRBJ2-2; tentatively, D is TRBD1 (6 bases). Germline CDR1 and CDR2: SEHNR and FQNEAQ (reference sequence). The ends were cut back, 4 bases at V and 7 bases at J, with 16 bases in the middle. The CDR3 sequence is 15 residues long. The CDR3 nucleotides read TGTGCCAGCAGCTCCCACACAGGGCAGGGCGGGGAGCTGTTTTTT. It encodes CASSSHTGQGGELFF.

The genes are TRBV28 and TRBJ2-5, with 8 bases aligning to TRBD2. The ends lost 6 bases at V and 2 bases at J; junction bases unmatched: 2. Germline V CDR1 and CDR2: MDHEN, SYDVKM. The CDR3 consists of 13 residues. The CDR3 protein is CASRSGGQETQYF. The CDR3 coding sequence is TGTGCCAGCAGATCGGGGGGGCAAGAGACCCAGTACTTC.

V and J are TRBV7-2 and TRBJ2-2; 12 nucleotides align to TRBD2. CDR1 SGHTA and CDR2 FQGNSA come from the germline V gene. The CDR3 spans 17 residues. Losses at the gene ends were 3 bases for V and 5 bases for J; bases not matched to a gene: 7. This CDR3 is CASSLDLAGGRTGELFF. The CDR3 DNA sequence: TGTGCCAGCAGCTTGGACCTAGCGGGGGGGCGAACCGGGGAGCTGTTTTTT.

The chain couples TRBV6-4 to TRBJ1-2; 9 bases map to TRBD1. The germline V gene encodes CDR1 MRHNA and CDR2 SNTAGT. V was pared by 6 bases and J by 7 bases, with 12 bases of the junction left unmatched. CDR3 length equals 15 residues. DNA of the CDR3: TGTGCCAGCAGCGCACAGGGGGCCGGAGGGGGTGGCTACACCTTC. This sequence encodes CASSAQGAGGGGYTF.